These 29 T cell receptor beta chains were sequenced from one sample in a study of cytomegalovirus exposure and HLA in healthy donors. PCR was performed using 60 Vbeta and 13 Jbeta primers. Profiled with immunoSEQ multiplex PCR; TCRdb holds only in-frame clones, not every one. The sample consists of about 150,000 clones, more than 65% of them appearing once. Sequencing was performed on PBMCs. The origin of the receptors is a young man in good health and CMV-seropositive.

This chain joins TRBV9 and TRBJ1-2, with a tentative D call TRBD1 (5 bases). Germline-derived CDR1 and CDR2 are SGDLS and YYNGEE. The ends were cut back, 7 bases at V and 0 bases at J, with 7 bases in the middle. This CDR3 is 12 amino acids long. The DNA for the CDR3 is TGTGCCAGCGGGGCTCCTAACTATGGCTACACCTTC. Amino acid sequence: CASGAPNYGYTF.

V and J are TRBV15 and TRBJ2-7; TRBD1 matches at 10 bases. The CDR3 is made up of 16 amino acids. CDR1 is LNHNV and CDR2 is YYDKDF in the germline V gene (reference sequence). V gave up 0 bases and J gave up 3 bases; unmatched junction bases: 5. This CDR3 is CATSRDRDRGSYEQYF. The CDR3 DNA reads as TGTGCCACCAGCAGAGATAGGGACAGGGGAAGCTACGAGCAGTACTTC.

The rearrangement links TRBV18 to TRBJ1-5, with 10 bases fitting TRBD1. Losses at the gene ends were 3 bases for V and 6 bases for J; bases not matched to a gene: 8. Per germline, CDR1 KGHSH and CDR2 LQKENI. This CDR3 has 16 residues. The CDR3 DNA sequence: TGTGCCAGCTCACCTTTACCGGGACAGGGGTCTCAGCCCCAGCATTTT. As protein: CASSPLPGQGSQPQHF. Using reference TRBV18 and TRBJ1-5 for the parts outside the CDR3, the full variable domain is NAGVMQNPRHLVRRRGQEARLRCSPMKGHSHVYWYRQLPEEGLKFMVYLQKENIIDESGMPKERFSAEFPKEGPSILRIQQVVRGDSAAYFCASSPLPGQGSQPQHFGDGTRLSIL.

This chain's CDR3 is CASSLEAPPSRGRTYEQYF. The CDR3 nucleotides read TGTGCCAGCAGCTTAGAGGCCCCGCCTTCTAGGGGGCGCACCTACGAGCAGTACTTC. The gene calls are TRBV7-6 and TRBJ2-7, with 7 bases that match TRBD1. CDR1 is SGHVS, CDR2 FNYEAQ, per germline. CDR3 length: 19 residues. The V gene end was trimmed by 1 base and the J gene end by 2 bases; junction bases not matched to a gene: 17.

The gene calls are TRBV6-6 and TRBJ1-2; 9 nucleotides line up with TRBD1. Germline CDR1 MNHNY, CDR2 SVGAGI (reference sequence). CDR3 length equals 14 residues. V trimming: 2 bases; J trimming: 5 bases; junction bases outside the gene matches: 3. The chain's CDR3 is CASSYTTGGYGYTF. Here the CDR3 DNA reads TGTGCCAGCAGTTACACGACAGGGGGGTATGGCTACACCTTC.

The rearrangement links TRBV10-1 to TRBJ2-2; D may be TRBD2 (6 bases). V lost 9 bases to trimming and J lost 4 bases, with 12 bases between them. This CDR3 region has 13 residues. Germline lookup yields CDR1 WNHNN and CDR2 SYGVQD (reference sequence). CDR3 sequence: CARWGESTGELFF. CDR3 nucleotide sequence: TGCGCCAGGTGGGGGGAAAGCACCGGGGAGCTGTTTTTT.

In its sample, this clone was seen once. The DNA for the CDR3 is TGCGCCAGCAGCTTGGAACAGTCCTACGAGCAGTACTTC. This translates into CASSLEQSYEQYF. V and J are TRBV5-1 and TRBJ2-7, with no clear D. The CDR3 length is 13 residues. Germline loops: CDR1 SGHRS, CDR2 YFSETQ. The V end was cut by 0 bases, the J end by 1 base, with 5 bases between.

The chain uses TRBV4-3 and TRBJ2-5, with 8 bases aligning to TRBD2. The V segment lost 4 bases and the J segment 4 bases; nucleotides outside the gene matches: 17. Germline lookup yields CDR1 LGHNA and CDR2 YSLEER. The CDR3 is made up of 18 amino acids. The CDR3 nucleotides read TGCGCCAGCAGCCCGCAACTTGACGGGGGGGGGCACGGAGAGACCCAGTACTTC. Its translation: CASSPQLDGGGHGETQYF.

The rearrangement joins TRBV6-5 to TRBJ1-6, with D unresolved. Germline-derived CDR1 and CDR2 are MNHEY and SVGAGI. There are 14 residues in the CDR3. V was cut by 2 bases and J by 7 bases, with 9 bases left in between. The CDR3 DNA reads TGTGCCAGCAGTTACACACCATCCAATTCACCCCTCCACTTT. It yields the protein CASSYTPSNSPLHF.

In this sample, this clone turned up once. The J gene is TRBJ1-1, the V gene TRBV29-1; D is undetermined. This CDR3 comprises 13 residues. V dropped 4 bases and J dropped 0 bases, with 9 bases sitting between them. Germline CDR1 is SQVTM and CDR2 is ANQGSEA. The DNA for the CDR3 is TGCAGCGTTGCCCGAGGAATGAACACTGAAGCTTTCTTT. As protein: CSVARGMNTEAFF.

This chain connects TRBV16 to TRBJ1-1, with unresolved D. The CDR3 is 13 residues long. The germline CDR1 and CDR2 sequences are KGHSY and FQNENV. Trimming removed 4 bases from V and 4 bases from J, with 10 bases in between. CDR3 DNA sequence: TGTGCCAGCAGCCTAGTGAGGAGCACTGAAGCTTTCTTT. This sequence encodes CASSLVRSTEAFF. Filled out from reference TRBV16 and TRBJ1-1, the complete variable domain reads GEEVAQTPKHLVRGEGQKAKLYCAPIKGHSYVFWYQQVLKNEFKFLISFQNENVFDETGMPKERFSAKCLPNSPCSLEIQATKLEDSAVYFCASSLVRSTEAFFGQGTRLTVV.

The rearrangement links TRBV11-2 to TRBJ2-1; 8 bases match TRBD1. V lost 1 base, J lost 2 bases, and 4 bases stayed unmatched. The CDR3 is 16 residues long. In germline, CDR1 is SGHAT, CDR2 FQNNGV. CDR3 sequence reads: CASSLALGQAYNEQFF. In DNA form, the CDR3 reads TGTGCCAGCAGCTTAGCTCTGGGACAGGCCTACAATGAGCAGTTCTTC.

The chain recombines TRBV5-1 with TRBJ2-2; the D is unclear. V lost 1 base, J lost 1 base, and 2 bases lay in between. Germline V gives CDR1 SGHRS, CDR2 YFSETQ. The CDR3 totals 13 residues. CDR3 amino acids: CASSLQNTGELFF. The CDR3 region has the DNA TGCGCCAGCAGCTTGCAGAACACCGGGGAGCTGTTTTTT.

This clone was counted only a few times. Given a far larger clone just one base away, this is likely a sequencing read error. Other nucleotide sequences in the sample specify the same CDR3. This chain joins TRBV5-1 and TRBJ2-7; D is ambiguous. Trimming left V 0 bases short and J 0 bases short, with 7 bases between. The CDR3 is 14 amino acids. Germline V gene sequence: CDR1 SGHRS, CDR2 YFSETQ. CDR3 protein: CASSLERFSYEQYF. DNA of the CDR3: TGCGCCAGCAGCTTGGAGAGATTCTCCTACGAGCAGTACTTC.

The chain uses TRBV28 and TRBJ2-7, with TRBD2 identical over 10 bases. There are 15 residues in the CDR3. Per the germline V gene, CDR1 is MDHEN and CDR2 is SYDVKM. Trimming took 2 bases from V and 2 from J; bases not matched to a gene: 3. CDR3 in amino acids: CASSLDLAGAYEQYF. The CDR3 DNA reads TGTGCCAGCAGTTTAGATCTAGCGGGAGCCTACGAGCAGTACTTC.

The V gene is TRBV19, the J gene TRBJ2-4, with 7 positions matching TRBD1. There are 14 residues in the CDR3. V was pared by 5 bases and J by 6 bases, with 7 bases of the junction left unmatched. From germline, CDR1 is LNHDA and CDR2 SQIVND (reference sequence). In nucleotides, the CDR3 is TGTGCCAGTAGTGCAGGGACAGCCTTAAACATTCAGTACTTC. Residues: CASSAGTALNIQYF.

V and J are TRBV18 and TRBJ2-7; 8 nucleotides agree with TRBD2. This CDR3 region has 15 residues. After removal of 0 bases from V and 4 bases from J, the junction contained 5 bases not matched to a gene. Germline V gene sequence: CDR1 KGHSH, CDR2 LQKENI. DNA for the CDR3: TGTGCCAGCTCACCACCCGGGGGGGTGTCGTACGAGCAGTACTTC. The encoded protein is CASSPPGGVSYEQYF.

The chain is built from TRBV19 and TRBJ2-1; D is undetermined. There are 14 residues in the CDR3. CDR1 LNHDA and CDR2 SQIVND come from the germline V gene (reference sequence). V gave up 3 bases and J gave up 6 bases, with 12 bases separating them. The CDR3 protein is CASSISGYRNEQFF. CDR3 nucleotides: TGTGCCAGTAGTATCTCCGGGTACCGCAATGAGCAGTTCTTC.

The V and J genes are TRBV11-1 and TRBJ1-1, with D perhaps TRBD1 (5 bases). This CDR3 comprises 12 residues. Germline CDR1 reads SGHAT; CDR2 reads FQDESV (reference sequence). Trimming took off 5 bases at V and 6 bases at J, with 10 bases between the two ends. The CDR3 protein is CASSRQGSEAFF. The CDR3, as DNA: TGTGCCAGCAGCCGGCAGGGTTCTGAAGCTTTCTTT.

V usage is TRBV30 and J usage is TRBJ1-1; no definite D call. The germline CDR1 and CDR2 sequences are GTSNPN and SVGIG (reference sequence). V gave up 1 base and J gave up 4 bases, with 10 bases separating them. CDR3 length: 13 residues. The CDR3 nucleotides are TGTGCCTGGAGTGGTGCGCTTGGCACTGAAGCTTTCTTT. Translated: CAWSGALGTEAFF.

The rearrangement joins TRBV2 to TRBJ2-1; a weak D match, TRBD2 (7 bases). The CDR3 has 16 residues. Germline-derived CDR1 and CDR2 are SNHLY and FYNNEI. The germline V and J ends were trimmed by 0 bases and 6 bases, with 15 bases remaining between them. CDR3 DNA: TGTGCCAGCAGTGAAGCGGAGGGGGGGGGCCTCAATGAGCAGTTCTTC. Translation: CASSEAEGGGLNEQFF.

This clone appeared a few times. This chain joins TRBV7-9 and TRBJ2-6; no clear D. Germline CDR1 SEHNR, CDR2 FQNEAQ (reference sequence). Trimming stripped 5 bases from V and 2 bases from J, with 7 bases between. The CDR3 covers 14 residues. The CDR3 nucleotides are TGTGCCAGCAGCCTCAGTACTGGGGCCAACGTCCTGACTTTC. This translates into CASSLSTGANVLTF.

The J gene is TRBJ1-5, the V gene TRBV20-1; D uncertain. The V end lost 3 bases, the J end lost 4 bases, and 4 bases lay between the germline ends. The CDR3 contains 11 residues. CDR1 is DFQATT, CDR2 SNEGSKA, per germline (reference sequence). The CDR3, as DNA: TGCAGTGCTAGCCAGAATCAGCCCCAGCATTTT. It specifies CSASQNQPQHF.

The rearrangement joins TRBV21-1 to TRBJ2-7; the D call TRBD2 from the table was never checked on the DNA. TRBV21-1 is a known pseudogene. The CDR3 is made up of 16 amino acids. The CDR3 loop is CASSKAKGRGPREQYF. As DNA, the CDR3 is TGTGCCAGCAGCAAAGCGAAGGGGAGGGGCCCCCGCGAGCAGTACTTC.

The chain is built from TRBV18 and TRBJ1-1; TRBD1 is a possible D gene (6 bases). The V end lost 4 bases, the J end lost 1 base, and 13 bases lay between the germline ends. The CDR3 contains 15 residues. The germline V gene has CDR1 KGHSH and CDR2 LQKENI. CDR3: CASSLDRNANTEAFF. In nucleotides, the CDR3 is TGTGCCAGCTCACTGGACAGAAATGCGAACACTGAAGCTTTCTTT.

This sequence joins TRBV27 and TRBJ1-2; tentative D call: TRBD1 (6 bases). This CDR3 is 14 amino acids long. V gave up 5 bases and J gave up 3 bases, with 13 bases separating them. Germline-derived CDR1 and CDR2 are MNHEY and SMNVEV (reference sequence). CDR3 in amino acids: CASSPPTGYYGYTF. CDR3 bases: TGTGCCAGCAGTCCCCCGACAGGATACTATGGCTACACCTTC.

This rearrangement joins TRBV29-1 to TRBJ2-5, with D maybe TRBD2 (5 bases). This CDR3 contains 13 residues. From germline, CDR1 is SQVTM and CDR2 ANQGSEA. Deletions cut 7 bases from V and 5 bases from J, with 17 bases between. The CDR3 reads CSAAPGSWETQYF. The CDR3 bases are TGCAGCGCCGCCCCGGGAAGTTGGGAGACCCAGTACTTC.

DNA for the CDR3: TGTGCCAGCAGCCATCGGGAGAGCTCCTACGAGCAGTACTTC. This encodes CASSHRESSYEQYF. The chain couples TRBV9 to TRBJ2-7; weak D call: TRBD2 (6 bases). Per the germline V gene, CDR1 is SGDLS and CDR2 is YYNGEE. CDR3 length: 14 amino acids. The V gene lost 4 bases and the J gene lost 0 bases, with 11 bases spanning the gap.

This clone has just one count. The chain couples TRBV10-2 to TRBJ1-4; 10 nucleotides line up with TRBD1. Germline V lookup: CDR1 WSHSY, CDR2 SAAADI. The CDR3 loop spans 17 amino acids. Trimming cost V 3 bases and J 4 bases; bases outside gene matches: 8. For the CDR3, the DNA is TGCGCCAGCAGTGACCTTGGGACAGGGGCCCGTAATGAAAAACTGTTTTTT. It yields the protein CASSDLGTGARNEKLFF.